This TCR beta chain was observed in a study of glioma-infiltrating T cells. Overall study results and limits: Above-expected tissue-blood divergence occurred in all gliomas, most in low-grade ones. CDR3 overlap between tissue and blood was very small.

This CDR3 has 16 residues. Germline CDR1 reads LGHDT; CDR2 reads YNNKEL (reference sequence). The V gene end was trimmed by 4 bases and the J gene end by 0 bases; junction bases not matched to a gene: 6. Remarks on this clonotype: The antigen remains unidentified. One base away lies a much larger clone, so this may be a sequencing read error.

The iRepertoire nested amplicon-rescue multiplex PCR amplified TCR alpha and beta CDR3s from RNA. Via MiXCR, TCRdb re-called the multiplex PCR reads, giving one row per CDR3 protein. This table has over 80,000 distinct CDR3 sequences, 35% to 50% appearing once. The TCR originated in a human donor with low-grade glioma or glioblastoma, undergoing nonglioma brain surgery, or in good health (not recorded which). What was sequenced was glioma tissue, nonneoplastic brain tissue, or PBMCs (not recorded which). The V gene is TRBV3-1, the J gene TRBJ2-1, with TRBD2 matching over 7 bases. The CDR3 spells CASSLRLASSYNEQFF. The DNA for the CDR3 is TGTGCCAGCAGCCTCCGACTAGCAAGCTCCTACAATGAGCAGTTCTTC.